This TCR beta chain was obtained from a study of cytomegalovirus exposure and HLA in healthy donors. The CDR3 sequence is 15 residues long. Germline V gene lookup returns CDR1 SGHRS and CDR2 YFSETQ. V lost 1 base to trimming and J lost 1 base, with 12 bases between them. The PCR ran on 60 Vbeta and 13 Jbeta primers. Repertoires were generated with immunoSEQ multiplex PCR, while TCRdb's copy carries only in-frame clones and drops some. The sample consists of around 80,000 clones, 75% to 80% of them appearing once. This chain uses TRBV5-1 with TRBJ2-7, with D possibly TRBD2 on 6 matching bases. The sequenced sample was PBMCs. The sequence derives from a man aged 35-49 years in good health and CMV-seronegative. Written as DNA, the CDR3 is TGCGCCAGCAGCTTGAGCCCAGGGAGGTCCTACGAGCAGTACTTC. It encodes CASSLSPGRSYEQYF.